Given below is one T cell receptor beta chain in context. Relative to the germline gene, one junction end is altered; a read error may explain this. The source of the sample is a study of blood T cell repertoires in COVID-19. Produced via immunoSEQ multiplex PCR; TCRdb's table is partial and in-frame only. Here the sample spans around 270,000 clones, about 90% being singletons. Participants were placed into cohorts based on the clinical history they reported. The CDR3 extends over 12 amino acids. Germline CDR1 is SGHRS and CDR2 is YFSETQ. Sequencing was performed on PBMCs or T cells enriched from blood (not recorded which). This receptor was taken from a woman aged 40 to 55 who had been exposed to COVID-19. The J gene is TRBJ1-1, the V gene TRBV5-1; D remains unclear. CDR3 nucleotides: TGTGCCAGCGGCCCCGATGGCACTGAAGCTTTCTTT. Translation gives CASGPDGTEAFF.